This T cell receptor (beta chain) was obtained from a study of T-cell reconstitution after alpha-beta-depleted transplantation in children. Unique molecular identifiers tagged the TCRbeta library. One entry per CDR3 protein results from TCRdb running MiXCR on the PCR reads. The repertoire includes more than 550,000 distinct CDR3 sequences, over 9.5% of them detected once, and 4% sits in the top ten. This clonotype was recorded many times. The CDR3 runs 14 residues. Germline V lookup: CDR1 LNHNV, CDR2 YYDKDF (reference sequence). V lost 1 base and J lost 0; bases outside the gene matches: 0. The sequenced sample was PBMCs from the stem cell graft donor, obtained from the stem cell graft. This chain joins TRBV15 and TRBJ2-7; 7 bases are shared with TRBD2. The TCR was taken from a human donor who donated a stem cell graft to a child with acute myeloid leukemia. The CDR3 is CATSRGGGSYEQYF. The CDR3, as DNA: TGTGCCACCAGCAGAGGCGGGGGCTCCTACGAGCAGTACTTC.